This entry concerns a single T cell receptor beta chain. The specificity of this receptor is unknown. It has no much larger one-base neighbor in the sample; base qualities were not kept. The tumor samples were collected prior to definitive surgery or chemotherapy. Genomic DNA was extracted by the MD Anderson Biospecimen Extraction Resource, and TCR sequencing was done by the MD Anderson Cancer Genomics Laboratory. The data were obtained in a study of high-grade serous ovarian cancer treatment subgroups (dated by TCRdb to 2020 to 2022). As for the study more broadly: A mean of around 15,000 reads and fewer than 8,500 unique TCR beta rearrangements per sample was generated by sequencing. TCR beta repertoires were profiled in patients with high-grade serous ovarian cancer who were grouped, under a laparoscopic triage algorithm, by complete gross resection or by neoadjuvant chemotherapy response. The cohort comprised around 30 patients: approximately ten with no residual disease after primary surgery (R0), approximately ten excellent NACT responders, and approximately ten poor NACT responders. One primary tumor sample and two metastatic tumor samples were contributed by each patient, so that some 97 samples were obtained in total. Overall results and qualifications from the work: Repertoire similarity between tumors from the same patient ranged from about 0.1 to 0.8, while tumors from different patients showed almost no similarity. TCR clonal relatedness correlated positively with neoantigen level and, by trend, with copy number variation and mutation load from whole-genome sequencing. The TCR repertoire analyses centered on CDR3, and CDR1 and CDR2 were not analyzed. Bulk tumor TCR sequencing lacked spatial information, limiting insight into HGSC tumor complexity and diversity.

The 90 to 95 tumor samples underwent high-throughput TCR profiling using ImmunoSEQ. On the study's bioinformatics: The repertoire diversity metrics included richness (unique productive sequences), clonality, evenness and relatedness, and the Bhattacharyya coefficient was used to measure similarity between samples. Conclusions stayed consistent in a sensitivity analysis that left out TCRs with fewer than two reads. The immuneACCESS repertoire file appears here via TCRdb, limited to in-frame rearrangements. These files lack a portion of the clones; in checked studies, under half of the deficit traces to unresolved V genes, and the cause of the others is not known. That table furnishes V, J and clone size, whereas the DNA furnished D and trimming. Across this sample there are some 27,000 clones, with around 80% seen only once. Under 2.5% of the sample belongs to the ten largest clones. Trimming takes 5 bases off V and 7 bases off J; junction bases not matched to a gene: 8. From the germline V gene, CDR1 is SGHAT and CDR2 is FQNNGV. CDR3 length: 15 amino acids, cysteine to phenylalanine. Only CDR3 DNA is held: 45 bases, read in frame from base 1.

The sequencing sample was made of tumor tissue. The rearrangement combines TRBV11-2 with TRBJ1-5, and 10 junction bases match TRBD1. The TCR comes from a human donor with high-grade serous ovarian cancer. The DNA sequence is given as TGTGCCAGCAGCCACGGGACAGGGGAAGGACAGCCCCAGCATTTT. This sequence encodes CASSHGTGEGQPQHF.